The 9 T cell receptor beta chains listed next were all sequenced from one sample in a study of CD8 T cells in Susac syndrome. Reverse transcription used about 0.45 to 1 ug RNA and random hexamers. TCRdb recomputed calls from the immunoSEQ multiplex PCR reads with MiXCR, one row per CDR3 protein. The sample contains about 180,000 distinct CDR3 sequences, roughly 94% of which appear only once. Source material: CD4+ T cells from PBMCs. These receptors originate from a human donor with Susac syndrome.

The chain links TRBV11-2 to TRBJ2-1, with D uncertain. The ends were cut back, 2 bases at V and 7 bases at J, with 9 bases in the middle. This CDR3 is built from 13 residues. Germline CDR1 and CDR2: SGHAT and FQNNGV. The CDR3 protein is CASSLLPGNEQFF. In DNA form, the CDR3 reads TGTGCCAGCAGCTTACTCCCCGGGAATGAGCAGTTCTTC.

CDR3 DNA sequence: TGTGCCAGCAGCTCCAGGGGGCGCCGAGGGTACAATGAGCAGTTCTTC. This encodes CASSSRGRRGYNEQFF. This chain links TRBV6-2 or TRBV6-3 with TRBJ2-1; 8 bases fit TRBD1. The germline V gene encodes CDR1 MNHEY and CDR2 SVGEGT. J lost 4 bases, V lost 6 bases, and 11 bases had no gene match. The CDR3 runs to 16 residues.

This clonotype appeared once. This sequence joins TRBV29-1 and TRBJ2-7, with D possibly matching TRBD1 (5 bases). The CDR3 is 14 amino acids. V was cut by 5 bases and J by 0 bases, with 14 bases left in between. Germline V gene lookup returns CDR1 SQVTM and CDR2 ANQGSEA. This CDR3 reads CSVQQVFSSYEQYF. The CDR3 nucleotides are TGCAGCGTTCAACAGGTTTTTAGCTCCTACGAGCAGTACTTC.

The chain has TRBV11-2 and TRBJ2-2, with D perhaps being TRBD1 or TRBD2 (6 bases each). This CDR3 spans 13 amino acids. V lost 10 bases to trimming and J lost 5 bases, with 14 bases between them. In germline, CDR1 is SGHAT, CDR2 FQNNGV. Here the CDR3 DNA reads TGTGCCACCTCCTTAGGGGGGACCGGGGAGCTGTTTTTT. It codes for CATSLGGTGELFF. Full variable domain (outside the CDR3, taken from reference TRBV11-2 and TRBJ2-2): EAGVAQSPRYKIIEKRQSVAFWCNPISGHATLYWYQQILGQGPKLLIQFQNNGVVDDSQLPKDRFSAERLKGVDSTLKIQPAKLEDSAVYLCATSLGGTGELFFGEGSRLTVL.

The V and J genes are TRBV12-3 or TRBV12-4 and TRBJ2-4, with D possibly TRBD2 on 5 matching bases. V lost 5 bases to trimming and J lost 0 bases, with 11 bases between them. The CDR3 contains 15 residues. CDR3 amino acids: CASSIHGLAKNIQYF. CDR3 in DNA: TGTGCCAGCAGTATCCATGGACTAGCCAAAAACATTCAGTACTTC.

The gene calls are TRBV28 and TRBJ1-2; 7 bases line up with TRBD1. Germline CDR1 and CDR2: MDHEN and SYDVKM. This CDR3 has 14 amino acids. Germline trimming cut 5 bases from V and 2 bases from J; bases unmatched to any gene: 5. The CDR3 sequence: CASSSGQANYGYTF. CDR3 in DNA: TGTGCCAGCAGTAGTGGACAGGCGAACTATGGCTACACCTTC.

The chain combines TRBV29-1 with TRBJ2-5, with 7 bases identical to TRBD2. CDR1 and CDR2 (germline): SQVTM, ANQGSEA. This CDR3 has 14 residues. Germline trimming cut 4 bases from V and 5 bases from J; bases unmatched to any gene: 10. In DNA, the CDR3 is TGCAGCGTTGCCCCGAGCGGGGTGGGGGAGACCCAGTACTTC. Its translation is CSVAPSGVGETQYF.

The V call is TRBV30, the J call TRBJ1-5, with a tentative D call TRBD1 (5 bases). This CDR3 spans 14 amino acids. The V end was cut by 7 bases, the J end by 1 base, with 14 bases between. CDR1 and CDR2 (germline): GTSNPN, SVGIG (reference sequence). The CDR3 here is CAYPPRDSNQPQHF. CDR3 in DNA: TGTGCCTATCCCCCGAGGGACAGCAATCAGCCCCAGCATTTT.

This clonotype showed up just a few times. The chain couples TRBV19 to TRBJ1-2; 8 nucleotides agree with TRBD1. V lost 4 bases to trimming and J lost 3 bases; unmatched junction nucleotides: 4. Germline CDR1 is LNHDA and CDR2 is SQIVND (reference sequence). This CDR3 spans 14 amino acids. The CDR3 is CASSKDREDYGYTF. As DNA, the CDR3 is TGTGCCAGTAGTAAGGACAGGGAGGACTATGGCTACACCTTC.